The clone carrying this TCR beta chain was found a few times. The antigen is not known. TCRdb reprocessed the 5' RACE reads with MiXCR, giving one entry per CDR3 protein. The sample lists roughly 400,000 distinct CDR3 sequences; approximately 24% were seen once. This entry is derived from a study of T-cell memory formation after mild COVID-19. Overall study results and limits: For contracting clones, CD4+ ones sat mainly in CM and EM, CD8+ in EMRA.

The sequence was obtained from an adult woman who had mild COVID-19 (a few samples of this study predate the infection). Cell type and time point are not known. The sample taken for sequencing was PBMCs or a T cell subset sorted from them (not recorded which).

The CDR3 spells CASSQRTEPGLNSYEQYF. The CDR3 DNA follows: TGCGCCAGCAGCCAACGAACGGAACCGGGACTAAACTCCTACGAGCAGTACTTC. The rearrangement joins TRBV4-3 to TRBJ2-7, with TRBD2 matching over 7 bases. The V and J ends lost 2 bases and 0 bases, in that order; junction bases with no gene match: 13. Germline-derived CDR1 and CDR2 are LGHNA and YSLEER. The CDR3 is 18 residues long.